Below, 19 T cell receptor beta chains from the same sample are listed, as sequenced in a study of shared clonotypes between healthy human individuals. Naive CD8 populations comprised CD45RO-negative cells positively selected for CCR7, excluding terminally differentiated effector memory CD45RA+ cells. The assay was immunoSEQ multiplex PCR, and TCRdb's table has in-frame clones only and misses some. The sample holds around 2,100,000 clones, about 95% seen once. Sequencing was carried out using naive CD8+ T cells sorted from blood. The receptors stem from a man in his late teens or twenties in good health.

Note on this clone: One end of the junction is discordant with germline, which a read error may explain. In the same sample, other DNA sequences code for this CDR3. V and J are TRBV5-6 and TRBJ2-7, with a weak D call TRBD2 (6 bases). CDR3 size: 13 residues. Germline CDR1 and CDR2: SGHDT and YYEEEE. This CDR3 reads CASSLGGPYEQYF. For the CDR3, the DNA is TGTGCCAGCAGTTTGGGGGGTCCCTACGAGCAGTACTTC.

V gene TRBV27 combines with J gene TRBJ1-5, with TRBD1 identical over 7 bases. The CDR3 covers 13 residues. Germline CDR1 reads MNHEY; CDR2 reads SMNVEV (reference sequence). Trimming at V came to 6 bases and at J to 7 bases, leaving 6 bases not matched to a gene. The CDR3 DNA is TGTGCCAGCAGCTGGGACAGTTACCAGCCCCAGCATTTT. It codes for CASSWDSYQPQHF.

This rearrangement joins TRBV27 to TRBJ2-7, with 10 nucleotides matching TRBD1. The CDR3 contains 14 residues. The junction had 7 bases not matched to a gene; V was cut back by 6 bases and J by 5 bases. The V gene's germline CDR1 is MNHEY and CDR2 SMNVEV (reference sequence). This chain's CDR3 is CASSRIGTGDEQYF. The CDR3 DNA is TGTGCCAGCAGCCGAATCGGGACAGGGGACGAGCAGTACTTC.

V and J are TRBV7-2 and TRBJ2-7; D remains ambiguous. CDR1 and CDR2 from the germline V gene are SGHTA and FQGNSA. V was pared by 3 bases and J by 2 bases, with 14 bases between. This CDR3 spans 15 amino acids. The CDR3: CASSFNGPVPYEQYF. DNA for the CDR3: TGTGCCAGCAGCTTTAATGGCCCCGTTCCCTACGAGCAGTACTTC.

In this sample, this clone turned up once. The CDR3 DNA reads TGTGCCAGCAGTTACCGGGGGAGGGCCACTGAAGCTTTCTTT. Its translation: CASSYRGRATEAFF. The chain carries TRBV6-5 and TRBJ1-1, with TRBD1 as a possible D gene (5 bases). Germline V gene data show CDR1 as MNHEY and CDR2 as SVGAGI. V lost 2 bases, J lost 4 bases, and 11 bases lay in between. This CDR3 has 14 residues.

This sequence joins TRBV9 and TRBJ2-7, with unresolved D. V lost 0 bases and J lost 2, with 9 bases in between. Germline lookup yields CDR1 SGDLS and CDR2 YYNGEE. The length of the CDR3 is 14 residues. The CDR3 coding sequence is TGTGCCAGCAGCGTAGGTTTAGGGCCCTACGAGCAGTACTTC. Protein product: CASSVGLGPYEQYF.

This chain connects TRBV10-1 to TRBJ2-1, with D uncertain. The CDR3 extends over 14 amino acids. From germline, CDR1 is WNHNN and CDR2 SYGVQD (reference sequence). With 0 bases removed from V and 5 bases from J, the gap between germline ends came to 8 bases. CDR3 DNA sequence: TGCGCCAGCAGTGAGTCGATAGCAGACAATGAGCAGTTCTTC. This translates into CASSESIADNEQFF.

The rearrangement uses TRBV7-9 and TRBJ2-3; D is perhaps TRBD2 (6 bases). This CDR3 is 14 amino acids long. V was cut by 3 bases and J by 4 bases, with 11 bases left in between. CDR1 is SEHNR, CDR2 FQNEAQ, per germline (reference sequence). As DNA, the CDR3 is TGTGCCAGCAGCTTTACGGGGGAGCCAGATACGCAGTATTTT. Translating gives CASSFTGEPDTQYF.

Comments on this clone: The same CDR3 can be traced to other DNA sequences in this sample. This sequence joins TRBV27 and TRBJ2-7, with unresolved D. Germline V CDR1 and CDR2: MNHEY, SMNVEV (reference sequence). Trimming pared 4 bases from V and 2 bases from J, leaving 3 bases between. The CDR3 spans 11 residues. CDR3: CASSSTYEQYF. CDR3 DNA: TGTGCCAGCAGTTCAACCTACGAGCAGTACTTC.

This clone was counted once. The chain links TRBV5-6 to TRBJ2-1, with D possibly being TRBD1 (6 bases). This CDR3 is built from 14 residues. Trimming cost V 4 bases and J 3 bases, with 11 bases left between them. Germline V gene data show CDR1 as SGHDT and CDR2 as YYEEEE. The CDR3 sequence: CASSAGAGYNEQFF. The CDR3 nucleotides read TGTGCCAGCAGCGCAGGGGCCGGCTACAATGAGCAGTTCTTC.

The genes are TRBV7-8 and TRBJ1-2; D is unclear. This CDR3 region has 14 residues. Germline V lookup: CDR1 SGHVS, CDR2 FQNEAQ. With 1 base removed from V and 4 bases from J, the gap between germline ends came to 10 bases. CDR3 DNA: TGTGCCAGCAGCTTAGTGGCAGGAGGCTATGGCTACACCTTC. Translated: CASSLVAGGYGYTF.

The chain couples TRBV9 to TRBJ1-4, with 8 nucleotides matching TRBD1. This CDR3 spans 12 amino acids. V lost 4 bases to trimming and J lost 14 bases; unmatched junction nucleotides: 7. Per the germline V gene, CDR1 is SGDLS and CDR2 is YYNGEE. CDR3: CASSLTGARLFF. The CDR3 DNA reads TGTGCCAGCAGCCTGACAGGGGCTCGGCTGTTTTTT.

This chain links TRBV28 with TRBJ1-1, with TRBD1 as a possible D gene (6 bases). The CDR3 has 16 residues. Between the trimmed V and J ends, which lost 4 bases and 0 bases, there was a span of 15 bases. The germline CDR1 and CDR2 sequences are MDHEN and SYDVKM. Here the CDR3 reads CASSSSTWTVNTEAFF. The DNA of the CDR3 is TGTGCCAGCAGTTCATCGACGTGGACAGTGAACACTGAAGCTTTCTTT.

The chain's CDR3 is CASSLAAGSHNEQFF. CDR3 coding DNA: TGCGCCAGCAGCTTGGCTGCGGGGAGCCACAATGAGCAGTTCTTC. The gene calls are TRBV5-1 and TRBJ2-1; a weak D match, TRBD2 (6 bases). The germline CDR1 and CDR2 sequences are SGHRS and YFSETQ. Trimming left V 0 bases short and J 5 bases short, with 12 bases between. The CDR3 runs to 15 residues.

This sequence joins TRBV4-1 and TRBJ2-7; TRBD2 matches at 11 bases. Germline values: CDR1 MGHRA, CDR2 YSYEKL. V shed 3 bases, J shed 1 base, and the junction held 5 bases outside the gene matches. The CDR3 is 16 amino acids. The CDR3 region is CASSHDLAGGSYEQYF. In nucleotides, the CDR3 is TGCGCCAGCAGCCACGATCTAGCGGGGGGTTCCTACGAGCAGTACTTC.

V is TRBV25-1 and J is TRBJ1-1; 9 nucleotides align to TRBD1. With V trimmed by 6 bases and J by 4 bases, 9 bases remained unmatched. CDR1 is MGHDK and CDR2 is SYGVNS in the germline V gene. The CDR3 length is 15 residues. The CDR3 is CASRGTGIFGTEAFF. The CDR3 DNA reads TGTGCCAGCAGGGGGACAGGGATATTTGGCACTGAAGCTTTCTTT.

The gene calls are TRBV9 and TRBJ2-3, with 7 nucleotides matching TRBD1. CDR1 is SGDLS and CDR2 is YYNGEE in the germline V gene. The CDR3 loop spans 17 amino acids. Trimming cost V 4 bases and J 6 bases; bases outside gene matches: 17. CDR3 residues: CASSSPMGVGQADTQYF. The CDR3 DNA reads TGTGCCAGCAGCAGCCCCATGGGGGTCGGACAGGCGGATACGCAGTATTTT.

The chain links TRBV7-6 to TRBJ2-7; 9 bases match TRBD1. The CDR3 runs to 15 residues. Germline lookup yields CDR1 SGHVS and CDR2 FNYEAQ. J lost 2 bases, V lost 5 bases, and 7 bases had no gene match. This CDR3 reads CASSPGTGFPYEQYF. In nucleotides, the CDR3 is TGTGCCAGCAGCCCAGGGACAGGGTTTCCCTACGAGCAGTACTTC. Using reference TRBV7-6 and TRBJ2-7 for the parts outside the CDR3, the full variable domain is GAGVSQSPRYKVTKRGQDVALRCDPISGHVSLYWYRQALGQGPEFLTYFNYEAQQDKSGLPNDRFSAERPEGSISTLTIQRTEQRDSAMYRCASSPGTGFPYEQYFGPGTRLTVT.

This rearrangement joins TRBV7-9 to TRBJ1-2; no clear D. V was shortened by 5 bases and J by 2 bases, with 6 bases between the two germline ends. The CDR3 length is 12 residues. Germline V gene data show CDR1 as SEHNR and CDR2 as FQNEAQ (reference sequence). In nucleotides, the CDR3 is TGTGCCAGCAGCCAGGCCAACTATGGCTACACCTTC. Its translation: CASSQANYGYTF.